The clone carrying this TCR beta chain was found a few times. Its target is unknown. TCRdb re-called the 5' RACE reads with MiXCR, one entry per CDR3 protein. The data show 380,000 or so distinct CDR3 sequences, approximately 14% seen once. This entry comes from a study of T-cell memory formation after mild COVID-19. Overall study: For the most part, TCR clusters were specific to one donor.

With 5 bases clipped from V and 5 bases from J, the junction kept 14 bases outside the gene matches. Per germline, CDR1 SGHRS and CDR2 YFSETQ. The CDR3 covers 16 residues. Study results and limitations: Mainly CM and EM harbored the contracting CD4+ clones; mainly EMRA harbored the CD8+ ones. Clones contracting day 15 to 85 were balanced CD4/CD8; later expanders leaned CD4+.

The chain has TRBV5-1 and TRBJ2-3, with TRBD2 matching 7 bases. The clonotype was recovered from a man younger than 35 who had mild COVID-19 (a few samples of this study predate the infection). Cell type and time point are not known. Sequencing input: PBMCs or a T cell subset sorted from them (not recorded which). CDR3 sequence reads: CASRGTLAAGVDTQYF. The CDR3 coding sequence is TGCGCCAGCAGAGGAACCCTAGCGGCTGGAGTAGATACGCAGTATTTT.